This passage covers 7 T cell receptor beta chains from one sample sequenced in a study of human T cells and chemical hapten exposure. For the library, individual cDNA molecules each received unique molecular identifiers. TCRdb used MiXCR to reprocess the reads, holding one entry per CDR3 protein. The table has around 120,000 distinct CDR3 sequences, 8.5% seen once; the top ten hold 1.2% to 1.5%. Total RNA extraction was carried out from unfractionated whole blood. Sequenced sample: whole blood. All receptors derive from a human donor in good health. Some clones in this sample may be carry-over from other donors' samples.

The chain links TRBV27 to TRBJ2-7; D not resolved. With 0 bases removed from V and 0 bases from J, the gap between germline ends came to 9 bases. This CDR3 contains 15 residues. Germline V gives CDR1 MNHEY, CDR2 SMNVEV (reference sequence). The CDR3 nucleotides read TGTGCCAGCAGTTTATCGGGCCGGAACTCCTACGAGCAGTACTTC. Its protein product is CASSLSGRNSYEQYF.

Of note for this clonotype: The CDR3 carries no conserved terminal phenylalanine or tryptophan, so it likely arises from a read error. This chain connects TRBV20-1 to TRBJ2-5; tentative D call: TRBD1 (5 bases). V was clipped by 1 base and J by 5 bases, with 11 bases between them. The CDR3 totals 13 residues. Germline V gene lookup returns CDR1 DFQATT and CDR2 SNEGSKA (reference sequence). The CDR3 sequence is CSARVASGETQYL. The CDR3 coding sequence is TGCAGTGCTAGAGTGGCTTCAGGGGAGACCCAGTACCTC.

This clonotype was detected only a few times. V and J are TRBV27 and TRBJ2-2, with D perhaps given as TRBD1 or TRBD2 (6 bases each). Per germline, CDR1 MNHEY and CDR2 SMNVEV (reference sequence). Trimming cost V 2 bases and J 0 bases, with 13 bases left between them. The CDR3 contains 17 residues. CDR3 nucleotide sequence: TGTGCCAGCAGTTTACTCCCCGGGGGCCCGAACACCGGGGAGCTGTTTTTT. As protein: CASSLLPGGPNTGELFF.

This clonotype was seen many times. The genes are TRBV11-2 and TRBJ2-2; D possibly corresponds to TRBD1 (6 bases). This CDR3 is built from 17 residues. Per germline, CDR1 SGHAT and CDR2 FQNNGV. Trimming removed 4 bases from V and 4 bases from J, with 19 bases in between. CDR3 sequence: CASSYFLRGLTTGELFF. The CDR3 DNA is TGTGCCAGCAGCTATTTCCTCAGGGGATTAACCACCGGGGAGCTGTTTTTT.

This clonotype appeared many times. The chain links TRBV18 to TRBJ2-1, with D perhaps matching TRBD1 or TRBD2 (5 bases each). V lost 2 bases and J 1 base, leaving 6 bases between the germline ends. There are 14 residues in the CDR3. The germline CDR1 and CDR2 sequences are KGHSH and LQKENI. Here the CDR3 DNA reads TGTGCCAGCTCACCAGGGGGTTCCTACAATGAGCAGTTCTTC. Translated: CASSPGGSYNEQFF. The full variable domain, in which reference TRBV18 and TRBJ2-1 provide the parts outside the CDR3, is NAGVMQNPRHLVRRRGQEARLRCSPMKGHSHVYWYRQLPEEGLKFMVYLQKENIIDESGMPKERFSAEFPKEGPSILRIQQVVRGDSAAYFCASSPGGSYNEQFFGPGTRLTVL.

There are many counts of this clonotype. The V gene is TRBV27, the J gene TRBJ2-4; weak D call: TRBD1 (6 bases). Trimming stripped 6 bases from V and 0 bases from J, with 12 bases between. Germline assignment: CDR1 MNHEY and CDR2 SMNVEV (reference sequence). The CDR3 has 15 residues. In DNA form, the CDR3 reads TGTGCCAGCAGCCTGGGACAACTAGCCAAAAACATTCAGTACTTC. This encodes CASSLGQLAKNIQYF.

This clonotype was found many times. This rearrangement joins TRBV5-5 to TRBJ1-1; D remains unclear. The germline V and J ends were trimmed by 2 bases and 0 bases, with 11 bases remaining between them. Germline V CDR1 and CDR2: SGHKS, YYEKEE (reference sequence). This CDR3 spans 15 amino acids. The CDR3 region is CASSLRPSMNTEAFF. In nucleotides, the CDR3 is TGTGCCAGCAGCTTAAGACCGAGCATGAACACTGAAGCTTTCTTT.